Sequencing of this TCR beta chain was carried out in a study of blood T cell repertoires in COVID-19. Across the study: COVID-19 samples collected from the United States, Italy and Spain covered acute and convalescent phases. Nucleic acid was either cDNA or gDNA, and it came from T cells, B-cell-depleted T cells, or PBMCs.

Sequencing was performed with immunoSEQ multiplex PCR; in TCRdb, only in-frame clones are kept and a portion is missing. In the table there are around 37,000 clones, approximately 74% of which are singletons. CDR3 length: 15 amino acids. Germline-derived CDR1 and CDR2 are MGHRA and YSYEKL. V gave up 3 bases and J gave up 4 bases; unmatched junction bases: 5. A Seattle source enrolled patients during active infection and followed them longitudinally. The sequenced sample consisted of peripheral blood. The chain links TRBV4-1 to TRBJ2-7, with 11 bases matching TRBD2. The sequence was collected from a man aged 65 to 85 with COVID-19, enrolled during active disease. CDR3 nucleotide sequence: TGCGCCAGCAGCCAGATAGCGGGAGGGCCTTACGAGCAGTACTTC. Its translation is CASSQIAGGPYEQYF.